A single sample is the source of the 2 T cell receptor beta chains below, sequenced in a study of T cell changes during pregnancy in multiple sclerosis. The repertoire was sequenced with immunoSEQ multiplex PCR; TCRdb's copy has only in-frame clones and lacks some. The repertoire holds tens of thousands of clones, with about nine tenths as singletons. The sequences come from peripheral blood, collected in the third trimester of pregnancy. The receptors originated from a female donor in good health, enrolled as a control in a pregnancy study.

The V call is TRBV6-1, the J call TRBJ2-1; 7 nucleotides agree with TRBD1. V lost 4 bases, J lost 4 bases, and 10 bases stayed unmatched. The CDR3 runs to 16 residues. Germline CDR1 and CDR2: MNHNS and SASEGT. This CDR3 reads CASSGYTGVRYNEQFF. CDR3 sequence (DNA): TGTGCCAGCAGTGGTTACACAGGGGTGAGGTACAATGAGCAGTTCTTC.

The chain recombines TRBV5-6 with TRBJ1-2; a possible D gene is TRBD1 (6 bases). Trimming shortened V by 10 bases and J by 4 bases, and 14 bases separated the two germline ends. Germline CDR1 SGHDT, CDR2 YYEEEE. The CDR3 consists of 12 residues. CDR3 residues: CASRGGAYGYTF. As DNA, the CDR3 is TGTGCCTCGCGGGGGGGCGCCTATGGCTACACCTTC.